This TCR beta chain was sequenced during a study of CD8 T cells in ankylosing spondylitis. Regarding the study as a whole: Disease-linked clones reportedly concentrated significantly in matched ankylosing spondylitis synovial fluid. Disease-linked clones proved CD8+ and comparatively uncommon in peripheral blood. A TCR beta motif of roughly 8 highly homologous variants seemed to mark ankylosing spondylitis blood.

The sample holds a few counts of this clonotype. What it recognizes is unknown. From the 5' RACE reads, TCRdb called clonotypes with MiXCR, one entry per CDR3 protein. This sample has 700,000 to 1,000,000 distinct CDR3 sequences, with about 10% found just once. The V gene's germline CDR1 is DFQATT and CDR2 SNEGSKA (reference sequence). The V and J ends lost 2 bases and 4 bases, in that order; junction bases with no gene match: 5. This CDR3 contains 15 residues. The receptor was isolated from a male donor with ankylosing spondylitis. The chain has TRBV20-1 and TRBJ1-5, with 10 bases identical to TRBD1. Sample: blood, either unsorted or a sorted T cell fraction (not recorded which). Here the CDR3 reads CSARSRTGGNQPQHF. The DNA for the CDR3 is TGCAGTGCTAGATCACGGACAGGGGGGAATCAGCCCCAGCATTTT.